This note documents a single T cell receptor beta chain sequence. This receptor's antigen is unknown. Per-base quality was not reported, and no clone a single base away is much larger than it. In the germline V gene, CDR1 corresponds to MGHRA and CDR2 to YSYEKL. Trimming takes 0 bases from V and 3 bases from J, and the germline ends sit 15 bases apart. The CDR3 runs 17 amino acids, cysteine and phenylalanine included. The kept DNA is CDR3 alone, 51 bases in frame from the first base. TCRbeta CDR3 regions were amplified from genomic DNA by means of the immunoSEQ Assay, a bias-controlled multiplex PCR. Under the source paper's analysis protocol: The number of nucleated cells in each sample was estimated by amplification of reference gene primers within the assay. To quantify the absolute abundance of each unique TCRbeta CDR3 rearrangement, sequence reads were collapsed and filtered. For each sample, productive Simpson clonality was calculated as the square root of Simpson's diversity index over productive rearrangements. The table comes from immuneACCESS by way of TCRdb, which keeps in-frame sequences with V and J called. Part of the clones is missing from these tables; in studies checked, under half for an unresolved V gene and the rest for unknown reasons. Clone size and V and J calls were adopted from that table, with D and trimming inferred from the DNA. This sample holds roughly 140,000 clones; about 91% were observed only once. The ten largest clones take up around 26% of the sample.

The collaborating institutions used their own protocols to collect whole blood in K2EDTA tubes. For TCRbeta analysis, collaborators shipped samples in one of three forms: frozen whole blood, isolated PBMCs, or DNA extracted from either of those sample types. The data stem from a study of blood T cell repertoires in COVID-19 (dated by TCRdb to the early 2020s). At the level of the whole study: Collaborator samples came from the United States, Italy and Spain and covered acute and convalescent phases of COVID-19. The repertoires were released in a freely available public database meant as a resource for research on the immune response to SARS-CoV-2. Where HLA class I and class II types were available, the types were taken from metadata supplied by the sample provider, not from assay-based typing. The sample metadata nearly always contained a de-identified subject ID, COVID-19 status, age in years and sex. Deeply sampled blood TCRbeta repertoires from subjects exposed to, actively infected with, or recovered from COVID-19 were included in the dataset. The material from the prospective study consisted of cDNA or gDNA derived from T cells, B-cell-depleted T cells, or PBMCs. Samples were obtained from the ongoing ImmuneRACE study (first 160 participants) and from some 1,200 subjects provided by 6 global collaborators.

What the study reported, not specific to this receptor: The quantity of clinical and demographic metadata differed by source and by participant and was supplied without curation.

The chain uses TRBV4-1 and TRBJ1-3; D gene: possibly TRBD1, on 6 matching bases. Material: peripheral blood. This TCR was recovered from a human donor in a cohort sampled during active COVID-19. The CDR3 protein sequence reads: CASSQDLRGSFGNTIYF. The DNA sequence follows: TGCGCCAGCAGCCAAGATCTAAGGGGGAGTTTTGGAAACACCATATATTTT.